These 17 T cell receptor beta chains originate from one sample sequenced in a study of T cell repertoires in cytomegalovirus infection. From the reads, TCRdb called clonotypes with MiXCR, one entry per CDR3 protein. The data hold approximately 100,000 distinct CDR3 sequences, with about 22% observed a single time. The specimen sequenced was CD8+ T cells from PBMCs. All receptors derive from a human donor in good health (CMV status not recorded). Some clones in this sample may be carry-over from other donors' samples.

This clonotype occurred a few times. The genes are TRBV18 and TRBJ1-5; TRBD1 matches 7 bases. This CDR3 has 16 residues. V was clipped by 1 base and J by 3 bases; unmatched bases: 6. The germline gives CDR1 KGHSH, CDR2 LQKENI. In DNA form, the CDR3 reads TGTGCCAGCTCACCACAGGGGGCGGGTTACAATCAGCCCCAGCATTTT. Its translation: CASSPQGAGYNQPQHF.

In this sample, this clonotype turned up a few times. The V call is TRBV7-3, the J call TRBJ1-3, with D possibly TRBD1 on 6 matching bases. The CDR3 consists of 15 residues. Looked up from germline, CDR1 is SGHTA and CDR2 is FQGTGA. Trimming shortened V by 5 bases and J by 4 bases, and 15 bases separated the two germline ends. In DNA form, the CDR3 reads TGTGCCAGCAGCCCTGGGGCAGGGGCAGGAAACACCATATATTTT. As protein: CASSPGAGAGNTIYF.

This chain links TRBV9 with TRBJ2-6; D not certain. Germline V lookup: CDR1 SGDLS, CDR2 YYNGEE. The CDR3 is 13 amino acids. Between the trimmed V and J ends, which lost 3 bases and 0 bases, there was a span of 1 base. DNA of the CDR3: TGTGCCAGCAGCGACTCTGGGGCCAACGTCCTGACTTTC. Translating gives CASSDSGANVLTF.

This clonotype came up many times. The rearrangement joins TRBV7-2 to TRBJ2-7; no firm D call. Germline assignment: CDR1 SGHTA and CDR2 FQGNSA. V lost 7 bases and J 1 base, leaving 5 bases between the germline ends. The CDR3 consists of 11 residues. CDR3 sequence: CASTSSYEQYF. CDR3 coding DNA: TGTGCCAGCACCTCTTCCTACGAGCAGTACTTC.

V is TRBV29-1 and J is TRBJ2-5, with 13 nucleotides matching TRBD2. Germline V gene lookup returns CDR1 SQVTM and CDR2 ANQGSEA. V shed 3 bases and J 2 bases; nucleotides not matched to a gene: 12. The CDR3 spans 18 residues. The CDR3 loop reads CSVEGDTSGGAGQETQYF. CDR3 nucleotide sequence: TGCAGCGTTGAGGGGGATACTAGCGGGGGGGCAGGACAAGAGACCCAGTACTTC.

This clonotype was detected ten times or more. The chain couples TRBV7-2 to TRBJ1-1; D remains unclear. Per the germline V gene, CDR1 is SGHTA and CDR2 is FQGNSA. This CDR3 region has 15 residues. The V and J ends lost 0 bases and 2 bases respectively, with 10 bases between them. Here the CDR3 reads CASSLAVSRNTEAFF. The CDR3 nucleotides read TGTGCCAGCAGCTTAGCGGTTTCGCGCAACACTGAAGCTTTCTTT.

This clonotype was seen a few times. The rearrangement links TRBV12-3 or TRBV12-4 to TRBJ2-3; D is possibly TRBD1 or TRBD2 (5 bases each). The V end was cut by 4 bases, the J end by 4 bases, with 12 bases between. The CDR3 sequence is 14 residues long. DNA of the CDR3: TGTGCCAGCAGTTATGGGGGATCGGCAGATACGCAGTATTTT. This gives the protein CASSYGGSADTQYF.

There are a few counts of this clonotype. V is TRBV27 and J is TRBJ1-5; no reliable D call. The CDR3 is 13 amino acids. The V end was cut by 6 bases, the J end by 6 bases, with 12 bases between. The germline CDR1 and CDR2 sequences are MNHEY and SMNVEV (reference sequence). The CDR3 reads CASSERAVQPQHF. The CDR3 DNA follows: TGTGCCAGCAGCGAGAGGGCCGTTCAGCCCCAGCATTTT.

This clonotype showed up just once. A much larger clone differs by one base, so this may be a read error. J is TRBJ1-5 and V is TRBV12-3 or TRBV12-4; D gene ambiguous. This CDR3 is built from 14 residues. The CDR3 loop reads CASSLAGGNQPRHF. The CDR3 coding sequence is TGTGCCAGCAGTTTAGCCGGAGGGAATCAGCCCCGGCATTTT.

V usage is TRBV6-2 or TRBV6-3 and J usage is TRBJ1-1, with a weak D call TRBD1 (5 bases). The V end lost 0 bases, the J end lost 5 bases, and 10 bases lay between the germline ends. The CDR3 loop spans 14 amino acids. Germline V CDR1 and CDR2: MNHEY, SVGEGT. The CDR3 coding sequence is TGTGCCAGCAGTTACTCCCCAGGGCGGACTGAAGCTTTCTTT. It yields the protein CASSYSPGRTEAFF.

CDR3 amino acids: CASRPGGGKDGYTF. For the CDR3, the DNA is TGTGCCAGCAGACCGGGAGGGGGCAAGGATGGCTACACCTTC. J is TRBJ1-2 and V is TRBV12-3 or TRBV12-4; TRBD1 agrees at 7 bases. The CDR3 is 14 residues long. With V trimmed by 6 bases and J by 6 bases, 10 bases remained unmatched.

Only a few counts were recorded for this clonotype. The chain employs TRBV11-2 and TRBJ2-1; D is undetermined. Trimming pared 4 bases from V and 7 bases from J, leaving 8 bases between. CDR3 length: 12 residues. The germline V gene has CDR1 SGHAT and CDR2 FQNNGV. The CDR3 loop is CASSSMGNEQFF. The CDR3 DNA reads as TGTGCCAGCAGCTCCATGGGGAATGAGCAGTTCTTC.

This chain uses TRBV28 with TRBJ1-2; 7 nucleotides line up with TRBD1. V dropped 8 bases and J dropped 1; count of bases not matched to a gene: 4. The V gene's germline CDR1 is MDHEN and CDR2 SYDVKM. The CDR3 sequence is 13 residues long. CDR3 protein: CASRGTVNYGYTF. As DNA, the CDR3 is TGTGCCAGCCGCGGGACAGTTAACTATGGCTACACCTTC.

This clonotype was counted only a few times. The chain recombines TRBV12-3 or TRBV12-4 with TRBJ2-1; the match to TRBD2 covers 9 bases. V lost 7 bases to trimming and J lost 0 bases; unmatched junction nucleotides: 19. The CDR3 sequence is 20 residues long. The CDR3 bases are TGTGCCAGCACCGGGATAATCAGCGGGGGGTCTACGAGCTCCTACAATGAGCAGTTCTTC. This translates into CASTGIISGGSTSSYNEQFF.

This chain uses TRBV5-1 with TRBJ2-7; D assignment may be TRBD1 or TRBD2 (7 bases each). CDR3 size: 16 residues. CDR1 SGHRS and CDR2 YFSETQ come from the germline V gene. Trimming stripped 4 bases from V and 3 bases from J, with 20 bases between. CDR3 coding DNA: TGCGCCAGCAGCCCGGATGGGGGGGACAGAGGCTACGAGCAGTACTTC. Translated, it gives CASSPDGGDRGYEQYF.

This clonotype was seen at least ten times. The chain is built from TRBV7-6 and TRBJ2-1, with TRBD2 as a possible D gene (5 bases). The V end lost 1 base, the J end lost 5 bases, and 15 bases lay between the germline ends. This CDR3 has 16 residues. Germline assignment: CDR1 SGHVS and CDR2 FNYEAQ. CDR3 DNA: TGTGCCAGCAGCTTAGGGCGGGCGGCGGGCCACAATGAGCAGTTCTTC. Its protein is CASSLGRAAGHNEQFF.

This clonotype occurred a few times. The chain employs TRBV10-2 and TRBJ2-3; unclear D gene. The CDR3 extends over 15 amino acids. The V end lost 0 bases, the J end lost 4 bases, and 11 bases lay between the germline ends. The V gene's germline CDR1 is WSHSY and CDR2 SAAADI. Here the CDR3 DNA reads TGCGCCAGCAGTGAGTCGATTAGGTTCTCAGATACGCAGTATTTT. Protein product: CASSESIRFSDTQYF.